Listed here are 10 T cell receptor beta chains from one sample, sequenced in a study of T cell changes during pregnancy in multiple sclerosis. Sequencing used immunoSEQ multiplex PCR; TCRdb keeps in-frame clones, though not all of them. The table shows 35,000 to 50,000 clones, with nearly 90% occurring only once. Sequencing was performed on CD4+ T cells from peripheral blood mononuclear cells, taken after pregnancy. These receptor sequences come from a female donor with multiple sclerosis, enrolled in a pregnancy study.

The rearrangement links TRBV2 to TRBJ1-4, with D maybe TRBD1 (6 bases). Germline V gives CDR1 SNHLY, CDR2 FYNNEI. Trimming left V 6 bases short and J 2 bases short, with 10 bases between. The CDR3 length is 14 residues. The CDR3 DNA follows: TGTGCCAGCAGCGAGGGGGAGACTAATGAAAAACTGTTTTTT. It specifies CASSEGETNEKLFF.

The CDR3 loop reads CASTQGTGRNTQYF. The CDR3 DNA reads TGTGCCAGCACCCAAGGGACAGGGAGAAATACGCAGTATTTT. The V call is TRBV7-8, the J call TRBJ2-3, with TRBD1 matching 9 bases. CDR3 length equals 14 residues. Germline V gene data show CDR1 as SGHVS and CDR2 as FQNEAQ. The V and J ends lost 7 bases and 7 bases, in that order; junction bases with no gene match: 9.

The chain has TRBV6-4 and TRBJ2-1, with 8 bases that match TRBD2. Germline trimming cut 5 bases from V and 0 bases from J; bases unmatched to any gene: 6. In germline, CDR1 is MRHNA, CDR2 SNTAGT. The CDR3 spans 16 residues. CDR3 nucleotide sequence: TGTGCCAGCAGTTTCCTTAGCGGGGCCTCCTACAATGAGCAGTTCTTC. It encodes CASSFLSGASYNEQFF.

This clone has a single count. The V call is TRBV19, the J call TRBJ1-2; D is uncertain. Looked up from germline, CDR1 is LNHDA and CDR2 is SQIVND (reference sequence). The CDR3 extends over 14 amino acids. V lost 3 bases and J lost 5, with 13 bases in between. As DNA, the CDR3 is TGTGCCAGTAGTATTTCCGGGGAGGTATATGGCTACACCTTC. This gives the protein CASSISGEVYGYTF.

The V gene is TRBV7-2, the J gene TRBJ1-5; D call uncertain. The germline V and J ends were trimmed by 2 bases and 3 bases, with 14 bases remaining between them. In germline, CDR1 is SGHTA, CDR2 FQGNSA. The CDR3 totals 16 residues. DNA for the CDR3: TGTGCCAGCAGCTTAAGATTCGCAGCGTCCAATCAGCCCCAGCATTTT. It is translated as CASSLRFAASNQPQHF.

This sequence joins TRBV28 and TRBJ2-7; D is possibly TRBD1 (5 bases). The CDR3 extends over 12 amino acids. Germline-derived CDR1 and CDR2 are MDHEN and SYDVKM. Between the trimmed V and J ends, which lost 1 base and 12 bases, there was a span of 13 bases. Written as DNA, the CDR3 is TGTGCCAGCAGTTTATCCAGGGCCTGGAGGTACTTC. It specifies CASSLSRAWRYF.

On this clone itself: The junction shows a germline mismatch at one end, possibly a read error. This chain connects TRBV7-7 to TRBJ2-5; 7 bases match TRBD1. From germline, CDR1 is SSHAT and CDR2 FNYEAQ (reference sequence). The CDR3 totals 13 residues. CDR3 sequence reads: CASSFTGEETQYF. DNA for the CDR3: TGTGCTAGCAGCTTTACAGGGGAAGAGACCCAGTACTTC. The full variable domain, in which reference TRBV7-7 and TRBJ2-5 provide the parts outside the CDR3, is GAGVSQSPRYKVTKRGQDVTLRCDPISSHATLYWYQQALGQGPEFLTYFNYEAQPDKSGLPSDRFSAERPEGSISTLTIQRTEQRDSAMYRCASSFTGEETQYFGPGTRLLVL.

In its sample, this clone was seen a few times. The chain joins TRBV4-1 to TRBJ1-2; 7 bases map to TRBD1. V was pared by 2 bases and J by 1 base, with 7 bases of the junction left unmatched. This CDR3 is built from 16 residues. CDR1 and CDR2 (germline): MGHRA, YSYEKL. CDR3 residues: CASSQLTGTVNYGYTF. In DNA, the CDR3 is TGCGCCAGCAGCCAACTGACAGGGACGGTTAACTATGGCTACACCTTC.

As concerns this clone: The same CDR3 can be traced to other DNA sequences in this sample. This rearrangement joins TRBV18 to TRBJ2-3, with a possible D match to TRBD2 (7 bases). The CDR3 is made up of 14 amino acids. From germline, CDR1 is KGHSH and CDR2 LQKENI. V was pared by 1 base and J by 4 bases, with 9 bases between. This CDR3 reads CASSPRGGPDTQYF. As DNA, the CDR3 is TGTGCCAGCTCACCACGGGGGGGCCCAGATACGCAGTATTTT.

CDR3 residues: CASSRGDSEAFF. CDR3 sequence (DNA): TGTGCCAGCAGCAGGGGGGACAGCGAAGCTTTCTTT. The J gene is TRBJ1-1, the V gene TRBV7-3; 7 positions match TRBD1. CDR1 and CDR2 (germline): SGHTA, FQGTGA. CDR3 length: 12 residues. Trimming at V came to 5 bases and at J to 8 bases, leaving 5 bases not matched to a gene.